Listed here is a single T cell receptor (beta chain). Trimming cost V 5 bases and J 10 bases; bases outside gene matches: 5. Germline CDR1 and CDR2: SGHVS and FQNEAQ. The CDR3 length is 14 residues. The assay was immunoSEQ multiplex PCR, and TCRdb's table has in-frame clones only and misses some. Of approximately 430,000 clones in the sample, 70% to 90% were seen once. The sample belongs to a study of blood T cell repertoires in COVID-19. Across the whole study: The study drew acute and convalescent COVID-19 samples from the United States, Italy and Spain. From T cells, B-cell-depleted T cells, or PBMCs came the material, which was cDNA or gDNA.

The rearrangement links TRBV7-8 to TRBJ1-6, with TRBD1 matching over 10 bases. Sample: peripheral blood. This receptor was obtained from a woman aged 25 to 45 with active or convalescent COVID-19. CDR3 DNA sequence: TGTGCCAGCAGCGTCGGGACAGGGGAATCACCCCTCCACTTT. It yields the protein CASSVGTGESPLHF.